A single sample gave rise to the 2 T cell receptor beta chains below, sequenced in a study of blood T cell repertoires in COVID-19. Clones were sequenced by immunoSEQ multiplex PCR, and TCRdb holds only the in-frame ones, with some missing. The repertoire holds approximately 90,000 clones, approximately 81% seen once, with about 4.1% in the top ten. The sequencing sample was made of peripheral blood. Receptors originate from a man in his sixties with acute or convalescent COVID-19.

The J gene is TRBJ2-5, the V gene TRBV27, with D perhaps matching TRBD2 (5 bases). Germline CDR1 is MNHEY and CDR2 is SMNVEV (reference sequence). The CDR3 runs 15 residues. Trimming took 6 bases from V and 2 from J, leaving 16 bases between them. The CDR3 protein is CASSEGGTMQETQYF. DNA of the CDR3: TGTGCCAGCAGCGAGGGCGGAACAATGCAAGAGACCCAGTACTTC.

The V and J genes are TRBV25-1 and TRBJ2-1, with 10 bases lining up with TRBD2. Germline trimming cut 6 bases from V and 3 bases from J; bases unmatched to any gene: 8. The CDR3 runs 16 residues. Per germline, CDR1 MGHDK and CDR2 SYGVNS. In DNA form, the CDR3 reads TGTGCCAGCAGGACAACCCTAGCGGGGGTCTACAATGAGCAGTTCTTC. Translation gives CASRTTLAGVYNEQFF.